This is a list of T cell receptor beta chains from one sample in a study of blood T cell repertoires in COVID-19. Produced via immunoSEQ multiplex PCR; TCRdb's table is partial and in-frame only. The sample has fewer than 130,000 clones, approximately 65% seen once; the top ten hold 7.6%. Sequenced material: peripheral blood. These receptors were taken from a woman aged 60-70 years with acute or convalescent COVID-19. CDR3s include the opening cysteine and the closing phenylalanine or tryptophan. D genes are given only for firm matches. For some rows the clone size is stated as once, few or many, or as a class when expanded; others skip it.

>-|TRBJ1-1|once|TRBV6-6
CASSYSGGGKTEAFF
TGTGCCAGCAGTTACTCGGGAGGGGGTAAGACTGAAGCTTTCTTT
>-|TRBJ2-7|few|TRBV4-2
CASSQEASARGEQYF
TGTGCCAGCAGCCAAGAGGCGTCAGCCCGAGGGGAGCAGTACTTC
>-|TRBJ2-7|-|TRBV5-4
CASSLVPWSEQYF
TGTGCCAGCAGCTTGGTTCCATGGAGCGAGCAGTACTTC
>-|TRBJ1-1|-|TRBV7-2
CASSLAQGFNTEAFF
TGTGCCAGCAGCTTAGCACAGGGTTTCAACACTGAAGCTTTCTTT
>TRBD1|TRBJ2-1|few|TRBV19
CASRTLQGAFNNEQFF
TGTGCCAGTAGGACTTTACAGGGGGCTTTTAACAATGAGCAGTTCTTC
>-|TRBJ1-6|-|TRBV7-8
CASSSQPGANSPLHF
TGTGCCAGCAGCTCCCAGCCGGGAGCCAATTCACCCCTCCACTTT
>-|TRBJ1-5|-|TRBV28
CASILGGGSNNQPQHF
TGTGCCAGCATCCTTGGGGGGGGGTCCAACAATCAGCCCCAGCATTTT
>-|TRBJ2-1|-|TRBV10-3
CAISESTSTYNEQFF
TGTGCCATCAGTGAGTCGACATCCACCTACAATGAGCAGTTCTTC
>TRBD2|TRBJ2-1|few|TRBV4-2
CASSQRVSSGASENEQFF
TGTGCCAGCAGCCAAAGGGTTAGTAGCGGGGCGAGTGAGAATGAGCAGTTCTTC
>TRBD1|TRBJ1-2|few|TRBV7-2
CASRSDRVFGFTF
TGTGCCAGCAGATCAGACAGGGTATTTGGTTTCACCTTC
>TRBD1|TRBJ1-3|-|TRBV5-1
CASSSWGTGAPGLSGNTIYF
TGCGCCAGCAGCAGTTGGGGGACAGGGGCCCCAGGCCTCTCTGGAAACACCATATATTTT
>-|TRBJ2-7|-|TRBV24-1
CATATSNSYEQYF
TGTGCCACAGCGACGTCTAACTCCTACGAGCAGTACTTC
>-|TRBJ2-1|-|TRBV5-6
CASRQGTKGEQFF
TGTGCCAGCAGACAAGGGACAAAGGGTGAGCAGTTCTTC
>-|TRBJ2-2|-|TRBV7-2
CASSFCRGSRTGELFF
TGTGCCAGCAGCTTTTGCAGGGGTAGTAGGACCGGGGAGCTGTTTTTT
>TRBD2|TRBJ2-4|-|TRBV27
CASSFLAGARGENIQYF
TGTGCCAGCAGTTTTCTAGCGGGGGCGCGGGGCGAAAACATTCAGTACTTC
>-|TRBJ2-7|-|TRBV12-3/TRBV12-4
CASSASRGEQYF
TGTGCCAGCAGCGCGAGCCGGGGCGAGCAGTACTTC
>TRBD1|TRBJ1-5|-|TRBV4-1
CASSQDRGQGDPQPQHF
TGCGCCAGCAGCCAAGATCGCGGACAGGGAGATCCCCAGCCCCAGCATTTT